This TCR beta chain was recovered during a study of shared clonotypes between healthy human individuals. Germline V lookup: CDR1 MNHEY, CDR2 SMNVEV (reference sequence). V was cut by 2 bases and J by 4 bases, with 6 bases left in between. This CDR3 region has 13 residues. The table came from immunoSEQ multiplex PCR; TCRdb's copy has only in-frame clones and leaves some out. The sample includes around 690,000 clones, about 92% of them seen just once. This rearrangement joins TRBV27 to TRBJ1-3; D unresolved. Source material: memory CD8+ T cells from PBMCs. Specified subset: CD45RO+ cells pooled with CCR7-negative TemRA cells. The clonotype was recovered from a man in his late teens or twenties in good health. Some clones in this sample may be carry-over from other donors' samples. CDR3 DNA sequence: TGTGCCAGCAGTTTAGGTCGCGGAAACACCATATATTTT. This gives the protein CASSLGRGNTIYF.